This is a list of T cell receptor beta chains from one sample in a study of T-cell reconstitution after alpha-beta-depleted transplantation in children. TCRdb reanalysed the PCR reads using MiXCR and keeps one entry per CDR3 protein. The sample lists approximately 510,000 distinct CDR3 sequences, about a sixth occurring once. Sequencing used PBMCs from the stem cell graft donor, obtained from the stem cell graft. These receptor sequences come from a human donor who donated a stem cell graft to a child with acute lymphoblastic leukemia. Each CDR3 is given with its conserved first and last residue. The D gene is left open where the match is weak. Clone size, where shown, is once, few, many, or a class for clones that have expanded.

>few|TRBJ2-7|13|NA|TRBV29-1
CSVEKGGGYEQYF
TGCAGCGTTGAAAAAGGAGGCGGCTACGAGCAGTACTTC
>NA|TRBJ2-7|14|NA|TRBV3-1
CASSLLTFPYEQYF
TGTGCCAGCAGCCTCCTGACGTTCCCCTACGAGCAGTACTTC
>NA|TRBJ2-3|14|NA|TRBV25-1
CASSSKQGTDTQYF
TGTGCCAGCAGTTCTAAACAGGGTACAGATACGCAGTATTTT
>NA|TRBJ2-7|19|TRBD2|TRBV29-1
CSVESDGTSGKGGSYEQYF
TGCAGCGTTGAGTCGGACGGGACTAGCGGAAAAGGAGGCTCCTACGAGCAGTACTTC
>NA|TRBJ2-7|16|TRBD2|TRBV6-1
CATPGLAGVPGYEQYF
TGTGCCACCCCGGGACTAGCGGGAGTACCCGGCTACGAGCAGTACTTC
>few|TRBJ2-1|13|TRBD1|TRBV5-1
CASSRDRDNEQFF
TGCGCCAGCAGCCGAGACAGGGACAATGAGCAGTTCTTC
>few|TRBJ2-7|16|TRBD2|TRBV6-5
CASSYSLLAGVDEQYF
TGTGCCAGCAGTTACTCGTTGTTAGCGGGAGTTGACGAGCAGTACTTC
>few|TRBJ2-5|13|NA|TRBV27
CASSGLQGVTQYF
TGTGCCAGCAGTGGCCTACAAGGCGTGACCCAGTACTTC
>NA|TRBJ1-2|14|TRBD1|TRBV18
CASAPGQRNYGYTF
TGTGCCAGCGCCCCGGGACAGCGTAACTATGGCTACACCTTC
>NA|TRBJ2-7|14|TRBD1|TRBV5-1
CASSWGQGVVEQYF
TGCGCCAGCAGCTGGGGACAGGGGGTCGTCGAGCAGTACTTC
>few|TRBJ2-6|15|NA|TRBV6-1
CASRTAIRGANVLTF
TGTGCCAGCAGGACAGCTATACGAGGGGCCAACGTCCTGACTTTC
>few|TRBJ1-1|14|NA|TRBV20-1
CSARERFLNTEAFF
TGCAGTGCTAGGGAGAGGTTCCTGAACACTGAAGCTTTCTTT
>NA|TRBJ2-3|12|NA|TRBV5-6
CASSLEFNREYF
TGTGCCAGCAGCTTGGAGTTCAACAGGGAGTATTTT
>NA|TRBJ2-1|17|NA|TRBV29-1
CSALGAMAGRSYNEQFF
TGCAGCGCCCTGGGGGCTATGGCGGGAAGGTCTTACAATGAGCAGTTCTTC
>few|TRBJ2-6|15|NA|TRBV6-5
CASSYQGLGANVLTF
TGTGCCAGCAGTTACCAAGGCCTCGGGGCCAACGTCCTGACTTTC
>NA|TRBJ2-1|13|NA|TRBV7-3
CASSLNGVGEQFF
TGTGCCAGCAGCTTAAATGGGGTCGGGGAGCAGTTCTTC
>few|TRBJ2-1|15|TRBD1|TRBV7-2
CASSVRDRGLGEQFF
TGTGCCAGCAGCGTCCGGGACAGGGGATTGGGTGAGCAGTTCTTC
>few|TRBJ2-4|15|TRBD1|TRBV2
CASNPTGGVKNIQYF
TGTGCCAGCAACCCCACAGGGGGCGTGAAAAACATTCAGTACTTC
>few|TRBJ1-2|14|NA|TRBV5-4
CASSLTQGDYGYTF
TGTGCCAGCAGCTTAACTCAGGGTGACTATGGCTACACCTTC
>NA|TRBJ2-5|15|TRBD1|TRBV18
CASSPRDSPERGQYF
TGTGCCAGCTCACCACGGGACAGTCCCGAACGGGGCCAGTACTTC
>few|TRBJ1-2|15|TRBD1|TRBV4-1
CASLSGQGDLYGYTF
TGCGCCAGCTTATCCGGACAGGGGGACCTCTATGGCTACACCTTC
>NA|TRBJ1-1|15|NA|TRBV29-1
CSVEGTAEVRPEAFF
TGCAGCGTTGAAGGTACGGCAGAAGTTCGGCCTGAAGCTTTCTTT
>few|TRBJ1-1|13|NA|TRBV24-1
CATSDLITTEAFF
TGTGCCACCAGTGACCTCATTACCACTGAAGCTTTCTTT
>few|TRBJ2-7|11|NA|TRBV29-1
CSVEAGYEQYF
TGCAGCGTTGAGGCGGGGTACGAGCAGTACTTC
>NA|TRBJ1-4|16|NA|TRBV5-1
CASSPDWGGTNEKLFF
TGCGCCAGCAGCCCGGATTGGGGGGGCACTAATGAAAAACTGTTTTTT
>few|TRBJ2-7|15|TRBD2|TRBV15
CATSRRLAGHYEQYF
TGTGCCACCAGCAGACGGCTAGCGGGGCATTACGAGCAGTACTTC
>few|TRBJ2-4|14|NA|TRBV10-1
CASSESLAKNIQYF
TGCGCCAGCAGTGAGTCGCTAGCCAAAAACATTCAGTACTTC
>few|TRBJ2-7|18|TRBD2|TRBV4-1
CASSQDPPGLAGADEQYF
TGCGCCAGCAGCCAAGATCCCCCCGGACTCGCGGGAGCGGACGAGCAGTACTTC
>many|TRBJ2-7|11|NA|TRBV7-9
CASSSHYEQYF
TGTGCCAGCAGCTCCCACTACGAGCAGTACTTC
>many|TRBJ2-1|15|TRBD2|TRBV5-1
CASSLGLAVYNEQFF
TGCGCCAGCAGCTTGGGACTAGCGGTCTACAATGAGCAGTTCTTC
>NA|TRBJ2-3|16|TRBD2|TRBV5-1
CASSLWGGSNTDTQYF
TGCGCCAGCAGCTTGTGGGGGGGATCGAACACAGATACGCAGTATTTT
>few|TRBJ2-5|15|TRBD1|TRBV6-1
CASSRTDRAQETQYF
TGTGCCAGCAGCCGAACCGACAGGGCCCAAGAGACCCAGTACTTC
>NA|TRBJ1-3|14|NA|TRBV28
CASLRGGTGNTIYF
TGTGCCAGCCTCCGGGGGGGGACAGGAAACACCATATATTTT
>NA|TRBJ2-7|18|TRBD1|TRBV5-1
CASSPPRTGQDSTYEQYF
TGCGCCAGCAGCCCCCCCCGGACAGGGCAAGATTCAACCTACGAGCAGTACTTC
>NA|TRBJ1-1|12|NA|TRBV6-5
CASRMPLGEAFF
TGTGCCAGCAGGATGCCTCTCGGTGAAGCTTTCTTT
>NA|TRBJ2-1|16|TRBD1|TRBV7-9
CASSLPGTGGSNEQFF
TGTGCCAGCAGCTTACCAGGGACAGGGGGAAGCAATGAGCAGTTCTTC
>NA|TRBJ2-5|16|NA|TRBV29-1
CSVEAPGQWDQETQYF
TGCAGCGTTGAAGCCCCGGGGCAGTGGGACCAAGAGACCCAGTACTTC
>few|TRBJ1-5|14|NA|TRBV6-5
CASSTLNRGQTQHF
TGTGCCAGCAGTACTTTAAACCGGGGCCAGACCCAGCATTTT
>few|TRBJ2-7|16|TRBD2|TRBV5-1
CASSLDSLAAGREQYF
TGCGCCAGCAGCTTGGATTCGCTAGCGGCGGGCAGAGAGCAGTACTTC
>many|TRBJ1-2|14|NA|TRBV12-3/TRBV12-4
CASRRRRGESSYTF
TGTGCCAGCAGGCGGAGGAGGGGTGAATCCAGCTACACCTTC
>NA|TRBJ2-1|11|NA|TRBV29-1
CSVPGVSEQFF
TGCAGCGTACCGGGAGTCAGTGAGCAGTTCTTC